This T cell receptor (beta chain) came from a study of cytomegalovirus exposure and HLA in healthy donors. The PCR contained 60 Vbeta and 13 Jbeta primers. Generated by immunoSEQ multiplex PCR, the TCRdb table keeps only in-frame clones and is missing some. The profile shows about 120,000 clones, 77% of them singletons. Study-wide findings and caveats: TCR beta chain V- and J-gene trimming was linked, in a later analysis, to a missense variant in DCLRE1C.

A word on this clone: Its antigen remains unidentified.

CDR3 length: 18 residues. What was sequenced was PBMCs. The rearrangement joins TRBV12-2 to TRBJ2-1; the tabulated D call, TRBD2, remains unverified against the DNA. TRBV12-2 has pseudogene status. This clonotype was obtained from a human donor in good health. The CDR3 coding sequence is TGTGCAAGTCGCTTAGAGGGTAGCGGGAGTGCGGGATACAATGAGCAGTTCTTC. This translates into CASRLEGSGSAGYNEQFF.